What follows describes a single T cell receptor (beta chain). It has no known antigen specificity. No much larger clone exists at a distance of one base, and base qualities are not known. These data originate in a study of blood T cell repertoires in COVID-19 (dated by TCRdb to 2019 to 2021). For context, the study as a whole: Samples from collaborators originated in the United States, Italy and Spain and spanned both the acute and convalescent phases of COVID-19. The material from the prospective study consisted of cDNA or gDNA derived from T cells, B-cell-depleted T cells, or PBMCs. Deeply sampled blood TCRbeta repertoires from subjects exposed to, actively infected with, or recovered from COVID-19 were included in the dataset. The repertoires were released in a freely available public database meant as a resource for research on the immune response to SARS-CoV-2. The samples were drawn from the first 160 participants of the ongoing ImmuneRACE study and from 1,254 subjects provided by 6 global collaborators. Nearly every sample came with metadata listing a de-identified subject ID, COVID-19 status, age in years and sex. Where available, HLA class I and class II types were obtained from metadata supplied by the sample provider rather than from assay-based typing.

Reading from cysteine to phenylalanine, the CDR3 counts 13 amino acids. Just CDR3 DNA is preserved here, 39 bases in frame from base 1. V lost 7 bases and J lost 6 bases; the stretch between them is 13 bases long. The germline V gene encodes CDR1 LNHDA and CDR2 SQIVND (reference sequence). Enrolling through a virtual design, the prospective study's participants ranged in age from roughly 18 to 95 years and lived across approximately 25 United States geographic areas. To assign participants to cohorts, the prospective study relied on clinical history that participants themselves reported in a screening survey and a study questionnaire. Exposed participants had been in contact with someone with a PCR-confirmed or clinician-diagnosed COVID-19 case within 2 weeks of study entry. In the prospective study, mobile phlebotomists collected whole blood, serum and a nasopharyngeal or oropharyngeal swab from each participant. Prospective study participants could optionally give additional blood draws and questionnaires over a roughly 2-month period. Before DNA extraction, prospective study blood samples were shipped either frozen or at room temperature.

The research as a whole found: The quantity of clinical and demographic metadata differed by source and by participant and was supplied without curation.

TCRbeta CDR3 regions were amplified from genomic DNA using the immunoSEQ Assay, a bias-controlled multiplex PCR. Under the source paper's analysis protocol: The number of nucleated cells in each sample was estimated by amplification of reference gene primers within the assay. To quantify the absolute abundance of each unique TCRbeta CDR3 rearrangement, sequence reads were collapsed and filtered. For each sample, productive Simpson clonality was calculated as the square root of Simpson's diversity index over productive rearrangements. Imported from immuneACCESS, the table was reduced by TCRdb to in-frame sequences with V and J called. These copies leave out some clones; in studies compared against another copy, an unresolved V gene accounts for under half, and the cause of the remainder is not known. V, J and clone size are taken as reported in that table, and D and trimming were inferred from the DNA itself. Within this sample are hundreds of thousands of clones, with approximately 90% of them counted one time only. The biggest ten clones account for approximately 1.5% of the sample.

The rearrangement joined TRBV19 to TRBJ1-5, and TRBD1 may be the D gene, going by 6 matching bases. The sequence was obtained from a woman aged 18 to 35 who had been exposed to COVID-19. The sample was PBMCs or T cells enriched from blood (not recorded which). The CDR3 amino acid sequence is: CASNHRVGQPQHF. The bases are TGTGCCAGTAACCACAGGGTCGGTCAGCCCCAGCATTTT.